This TCR beta chain came from a study of early T cells in non-severe SARS-CoV-2 infection. Study overall: Sequencing of unsorted whole blood was done on bulk RNA, leaving chains unpaired.

V shed 0 bases and J shed 2 bases, with 14 bases lying between them. Germline CDR1 is LNHDA and CDR2 is SQIVND (reference sequence). The CDR3 is 17 amino acids. Broader study findings: In VDJdb matching, anti-spike CD8 responses were favored while private and CD4 specificities went missing.

As part of library construction, unique molecular identifiers were attached to individual cDNA molecules. A single record per CDR3 protein comes from TCRdb applying MiXCR to the 5' RACE reads. The data hold under 80,000 distinct CDR3 sequences, with 11% observed a single time. This clonotype has ten or more counts. Its target is unknown. The receptor was derived from an adult who was a healthcare worker with PCR-confirmed SARS-CoV-2 infection or an uninfected control (not recorded which). The chain employs TRBV19 and TRBJ1-5; possibly TRBD1 for D (5 bases). The sequenced material came from whole blood. CDR3 bases: TGTGCCAGTAGTATAGATCTTCAGGGACGGGGCAATCAGCCCCAGCATTTT. Protein sequence: CASSIDLQGRGNQPQHF. The full variable domain, in which reference TRBV19 and TRBJ1-5 provide the parts outside the CDR3, is DGGITQSPKYLFRKEGQNVTLSCEQNLNHDAMYWYRQDPGQGLRLIYYSQIVNDFQKGDIAEGYSVSREKKESFPLTVTSAQKNPTAFYLCASSIDLQGRGNQPQHFGDGTRLSIL.